A selection of T cell receptor beta chains follows, all from one sample in a study of blood T cell repertoires in COVID-19. Clones were read by immunoSEQ multiplex PCR, and TCRdb kept only the in-frame ones, dropping some. The sample records about 67,000 clones, 88% being singletons. Source material: peripheral blood. These receptors were obtained from a woman in her fifties or sixties with acute or convalescent COVID-19. Each CDR3 is given with its conserved first and last residue. The order of the fields is V gene, D gene, J gene, clone size, CDR3 protein, CDR3 DNA. A D gene is named only where the DNA matches it firmly. Rows may omit the clone size; those that give it use once, few, many or a size class.

TRBV6-2/TRBV6-3	-	TRBJ2-2	few	CASSYSFPGTGELFF	TGTGCCAGCAGTTACTCTTTCCCCGGCACCGGGGAGCTGTTTTTT
TRBV14	-	TRBJ1-2	-	CASSLNPTANYGYTF	TGTGCCAGCAGCCTAAATCCGACAGCTAACTATGGCTACACCTTC
TRBV19	-	TRBJ1-2	-	CASNRGWYYGYTF	TGTGCCAGTAACCGAGGGTGGTACTATGGCTACACCTTC
TRBV5-1	-	TRBJ2-1	-	CASSLSDSGLYGPNEQFF	TGCGCCAGCAGCTTGTCGGATTCGGGACTTTACGGCCCCAATGAGCAGTTCTTC
TRBV12-3/TRBV12-4	-	TRBJ1-4	-	CASRDIGKLFF	TGTGCCAGCCGAGACATTGGGAAACTGTTTTTT
TRBV19	-	TRBJ2-6	-	CASSPLENPLSGANVLTF	TGTGCCAGTAGTCCATTGGAGAACCCCCTCTCTGGGGCCAACGTCCTGACTTTC
TRBV10-1	-	TRBJ1-6	few	CASSDRGDSPLHF	TGCGCCAGCAGTGACAGGGGTGATTCACCCCTCCACTTT
TRBV4-1	-	TRBJ2-3	-	CASSQDSPTDTQYF	TGCGCCAGCAGCCAAGATTCCCCTACAGATACGCAGTATTTT
TRBV6-5	TRBD1	TRBJ1-2	-	CASSYTGVANYGYTF	TGTGCCAGCAGTTATACAGGGGTCGCTAACTATGGCTACACCTTC
TRBV3-1/TRBV3-2	-	TRBJ1-3	few	CASSPGGGTVNTIYF	TGTGCCAGCAGCCCTGGGGGGGGTACTGTAAACACCATATATTTT
TRBV10-3	TRBD2	TRBJ2-5	-	CAISDLVAGGFQETQYF	TGTGCCATCAGTGATTTGGTGGCGGGAGGTTTCCAAGAGACCCAGTACTTC
TRBV5-6	TRBD1	TRBJ1-1	once	CASSPGRGRGAFF	TGTGCCAGCAGCCCCGGCAGGGGGCGAGGCGCTTTCTTT
TRBV7-9	TRBD1	TRBJ1-4	-	CASSFRQGATNEKLFF	TGTGCCAGCAGCTTTAGACAGGGTGCAACTAATGAAAAACTGTTTTTT
TRBV4-2	TRBD1	TRBJ2-5	-	CASSQAEGQGVGFETQYF	TGTGCCAGCAGCCAGGCTGAGGGACAGGGGGTGGGCTTCGAGACCCAGTACTTC
TRBV5-1	-	TRBJ2-2	-	CASSSSNTGELFF	TGCGCCAGCAGCTCCTCGAACACCGGGGAGCTGTTTTTT
TRBV19	TRBD1	TRBJ2-3	-	CATRTGLSTDTQYF	TGTGCCACCCGGACAGGGCTCAGCACAGATACGCAGTATTTT
TRBV12-3/TRBV12-4	-	TRBJ2-2	once	CASSEGRELFF	TGTGCCAGCAGTGAGGGAAGGGAGCTGTTTTTT
TRBV27	-	TRBJ1-2	-	CASSLHRDTGYTF	TGTGCCAGCAGTTTACACCGGGACACTGGCTACACCTTC
TRBV5-1	-	TRBJ2-1	-	CASSSYSDEQFF	TGCGCCAGCAGCTCTTACTCGGATGAGCAGTTCTTC
TRBV5-1	-	TRBJ1-1	-	CASSLGTVEAFF	TGCGCCAGCAGCTTGGGAACAGTTGAAGCTTTCTTT
TRBV19	TRBD1	TRBJ1-5	-	CASSIGLGQGGNQPQHF	TGTGCCAGTAGTATAGGACTGGGACAGGGTGGAAATCAGCCCCAGCATTTT
TRBV29-1	-	TRBJ1-2	-	CSVAEVSGYTF	TGCAGCGTCGCCGAGGTGTCCGGCTACACCTTC
TRBV5-4	TRBD2	TRBJ2-1	-	CASRRSKTGLGSGEQFF	TGTGCCAGCAGGAGGAGCAAAACGGGACTAGGGAGTGGTGAGCAGTTCTTC
TRBV6-1	-	TRBJ1-4	-	CASSDSSGATNEKLFF	TGTGCCAGCAGTGACAGCTCAGGGGCAACTAATGAAAAACTGTTTTTT
TRBV4-1	TRBD2	TRBJ2-3	-	CASSSTSGQTDTQYF	TGCGCCAGCAGCTCGACTAGCGGGCAGACGGATACGCAGTATTTT
TRBV6-5	-	TRBJ2-3	-	CASSRAASTDTQYF	TGTGCCAGCAGTAGAGCCGCTAGCACAGATACGCAGTATTTT
TRBV19	-	TRBJ2-1	-	CASSTQGGFYNEQFF	TGTGCCAGTAGTACTCAGGGGGGTTTCTACAATGAGCAGTTCTTC
TRBV6-2/TRBV6-3	TRBD1	TRBJ1-1	-	CASSSDRGNTEAFF	TGTGCCAGCAGTTCTGACAGGGGGAACACTGAAGCTTTCTTT
TRBV18	-	TRBJ1-4	-	CASSPDSPSTNEKLFF	TGTGCCAGCTCCCCCGACAGCCCCTCAACTAATGAAAAACTGTTTTTT
TRBV3-1/TRBV3-2	TRBD1	TRBJ1-5	-	CASSLGQGRQPQHF	TGTGCCAGCAGTCTTGGACAGGGACGTCAGCCCCAGCATTTT
TRBV14	-	TRBJ1-3	-	CASSQVRSLSGNTIYF	TGTGCCAGCAGCCAAGTAAGGAGTCTATCTGGAAACACCATATATTTT
TRBV28	-	TRBJ1-3	-	CASTFGGQGNTIYF	TGTGCCAGCACCTTTGGGGGACAAGGAAACACCATATATTTT
TRBV11-3	TRBD1	TRBJ2-2	-	CASRGTGPTGELFF	TGTGCCAGCAGAGGGACAGGGCCCACCGGGGAGCTGTTTTTT
TRBV5-1	-	TRBJ2-6	-	CASSLVETGANVLTF	TGCGCCAGCAGCTTGGTGGAGACCGGGGCCAACGTCCTGACTTTC
TRBV3-1/TRBV3-2	-	TRBJ1-5	-	CASSQGQQSNQPQHF	TGTGCCAGCAGCCAAGGTCAACAGTCCAATCAGCCCCAGCATTTT
TRBV5-6	TRBD2	TRBJ2-5	-	CASSRSGAREREEQETQYF	TGTGCCAGCAGCCGATCGGGGGCGAGGGAGCGGGAGGAGCAAGAGACCCAGTACTTC
TRBV7-8	-	TRBJ1-1	-	CASSLKPGGSRAFF	TGTGCCAGCAGCTTAAAGCCGGGGGGCTCTAGAGCTTTCTTT
TRBV3-1/TRBV3-2	-	TRBJ1-2	-	CASSLTAGAKDGYTF	TGTGCCAGCAGCCTCACTGCGGGGGCAAAAGATGGCTACACCTTC
TRBV11-3	-	TRBJ1-6	-	CASSLAPNSPLHF	TGTGCCAGCAGCTTAGCTCCGAATTCACCCCTCCACTTT